The following is a TCR beta chain sequence with its context. TCRdb fed the RT-PCR reads into MiXCR, producing one record per CDR3 protein. This sample has about 680,000 distinct CDR3 sequences, with approximately 15% found just once. Trimming removed 5 bases at V and 7 bases at J, with 14 bases between. This CDR3 comprises 13 residues. The germline V gene has CDR1 MNHEY and CDR2 SMNVEV (reference sequence). The receptor's source is a female donor in good health, serving as a healthy control. Sequencing was carried out using memory CD4+ T cells from blood. The rearrangement uses TRBV27 and TRBJ2-5, with a weak D call TRBD2 (6 bases). CDR3 sequence: CASSQTMEGTQYF. CDR3 DNA: TGTGCCAGCAGTCAGACCATGGAGGGGACCCAGTACTTC.